Listed below are T cell receptor beta chains from one sample, sequenced in a study of blood T cell repertoires in COVID-19. Sequencing used immunoSEQ multiplex PCR; TCRdb keeps in-frame clones, though not all of them. The sample contains 150,000 to 200,000 clones, 86% of which appear only once. The specimen was peripheral blood. These receptors all stem from a woman older than 75 in a cohort sampled during active or convalescent COVID-19. Each CDR3 is given with its conserved first and last residue. D genes are given only for firm matches. Some rows mark clone size as missing; the rest say once, few, many or name a class of expanded clone.

j_gene	d_gene	v_gene	abundance	CDR3aa	CDR3nt
TRBJ1-1	TRBD1	TRBV24-1	-	CATSKAGGGNTEAFF	TGTGCCACCAGTAAAGCAGGGGGCGGAAACACTGAAGCTTTCTTT
TRBJ2-1	TRBD1	TRBV18	-	CASSRGTGYVYEQFF	TGTGCCAGCTCACGGGGGACAGGGTACGTATATGAGCAGTTCTTC
TRBJ1-6	-	TRBV30	-	CACNILNSYNSPLHF	TGTGCCTGCAATATCCTCAACAGTTACAATTCACCCCTCCACTTT
TRBJ1-2	TRBD1	TRBV27	-	CASSGQGSGYTF	TGTGCCAGCAGCGGACAGGGGAGCGGCTACACCTTC
TRBJ1-6	TRBD1	TRBV19	-	CASRSPYRGKDSPLHF	TGTGCCAGTAGATCCCCTTACAGGGGAAAAGATTCACCCCTCCACTTT
TRBJ1-1	-	TRBV20-1	-	CSASGGLNTEAFF	TGCAGTGCTAGTGGGGGCTTGAACACTGAAGCTTTCTTT
TRBJ2-2	TRBD2	TRBV5-1	-	CASSAGGRTGELFF	TGCGCCAGCAGTGCGGGGGGAAGGACCGGGGAGCTGTTTTTT
TRBJ2-2	-	TRBV12-3/TRBV12-4	-	CASKRVNTGELFF	TGTGCCAGTAAGCGGGTTAACACCGGGGAGCTGTTTTTT
TRBJ2-3	-	TRBV6-2/TRBV6-3	-	CASSTQGRRGLVDTQYF	TGTGCCAGCAGTACCCAGGGTCGGCGGGGTCTTGTGGATACGCAGTATTTT
TRBJ2-3	-	TRBV5-1	-	CASSEIYVSGGETDTQYF	TGCGCCAGCAGCGAGATATACGTAAGCGGAGGCGAAACAGATACGCAGTATTTT
TRBJ1-2	TRBD1	TRBV6-6	-	CASSYSGQVVGYTF	TGTGCCAGCAGCTACTCGGGACAGGTCGTCGGCTACACCTTC
TRBJ1-2	-	TRBV9	-	CASSVERVGGYTF	TGTGCCAGCAGCGTAGAGAGGGTGGGAGGCTACACCTTC
TRBJ1-2	TRBD1	TRBV30	-	CAFPSPTGVYGYTF	TGTGCCTTTCCTTCCCCGACAGGGGTCTATGGCTACACCTTC
TRBJ2-1	-	TRBV21-1	-	CASSKGTSGGYNEQFF	TGTGCCAGCAGCAAAGGGACTAGCGGGGGCTACAATGAGCAGTTCTTC
TRBJ2-5	TRBD1	TRBV29-1	-	CSVEDYTGGRETQYF	TGCAGCGTTGAAGATTACACAGGGGGGCGGGAGACCCAGTACTTC
TRBJ1-6	-	TRBV11-3	-	CASSQSTGYSLNSPLHF	TGTGCCAGCAGCCAAAGCACAGGTTACTCACTTAATTCACCCCTCCACTTT
TRBJ2-7	-	TRBV9	-	CASSPRPWGFYEQYF	TGTGCCAGCAGCCCCCGACCCTGGGGCTTCTACGAGCAGTACTTC
TRBJ1-4	TRBD1	TRBV2	-	CASCRGETGTNEKLFF	TGTGCCAGCTGCAGAGGGGAGACAGGGACTAATGAAAAACTGTTTTTT
TRBJ2-7	TRBD2	TRBV12-5	-	CASGAPGLWYEQYF	TGTGCTAGTGGTGCCCCGGGACTATGGTACGAGCAGTACTTC
TRBJ2-4	-	TRBV2	-	CASVRGGTVDIVQYF	TGTGCCAGCGTTCGCGGGGGGACAGTGGATATCGTTCAGTACTTC
TRBJ1-1	-	TRBV3-1/TRBV3-2	-	CASSPASRGTEAFF	TGTGCCAGCAGTCCTGCGAGCAGGGGCACTGAAGCTTTCTTT
TRBJ1-5	-	TRBV30	-	CAWAGRGNQPQHF	TGTGCCTGGGCGGGACGGGGGAATCAGCCCCAGCATTTT
TRBJ2-1	-	TRBV6-2/TRBV6-3	-	CASSDSRVGSYNEQFF	TGTGCCAGCAGCGATTCTCGGGTGGGCTCCTACAATGAGCAGTTCTTC
TRBJ2-3	TRBD2	TRBV6-2/TRBV6-3	-	CASRPSGGAGTDTQYF	TGTGCCAGCAGGCCTAGCGGGGGGGCCGGCACAGATACGCAGTATTTT
TRBJ1-1	-	TRBV3-1/TRBV3-2	-	CASSLQGYSTEAFF	TGTGCCAGCAGCCTACAGGGCTATAGCACTGAAGCTTTCTTT
TRBJ1-2	TRBD1	TRBV10-3	few	CAIRRQGASYGYTF	TGTGCCATCAGGAGACAGGGGGCAAGCTATGGCTACACCTTC
TRBJ2-5	TRBD2	TRBV7-9	-	CASRPGTSGFGGQETQYF	TGTGCCAGCAGACCCGGGACTAGCGGTTTCGGTGGACAAGAGACCCAGTACTTC
TRBJ2-7	-	TRBV7-2	-	CASSPVARGYEQYF	TGTGCCAGCAGCCCGGTGGCCAGGGGTTACGAGCAGTACTTC
TRBJ2-1	TRBD2	TRBV11-2	-	CASSLGLRGSYNEQFF	TGTGCCAGCAGCTTAGGACTGCGGGGGTCTTACAATGAGCAGTTCTTC
TRBJ2-5	-	TRBV24-1	-	CATSDDGQKQETQYF	TGTGCCACCAGTGATGACGGACAGAAACAAGAGACCCAGTACTTC
TRBJ1-2	-	TRBV3-1/TRBV3-2	-	CASSRQGQANYGYTF	TGTGCCAGCAGCCGTCAGGGCCAAGCTAACTATGGCTACACCTTC